This TCR beta chain was recorded in a study of cytomegalovirus exposure and HLA in healthy donors. The overall study: Assignment to the Caucasian-associated ancestry cluster applied to approximately 80% of the approximately 360 genotyped donors.

This CDR3 comprises 15 residues. Germline CDR1 GTSNPN, CDR2 SVGIG (reference sequence). Trimming stripped 5 bases from V and 5 bases from J, with 20 bases between. Vbeta (60) and Jbeta (13) primers were used in the PCR. TCRdb keeps only in-frame clones here, not all; method: immunoSEQ multiplex PCR. The sample holds roughly 170,000 clones, 75% to 85% seen once. Sequenced: PBMCs. The receptor's source is a girl aged 2 to 10 in good health and CMV-seropositive. The chain combines TRBV30 with TRBJ2-3, with D possibly matching TRBD2 (5 bases). The CDR3 bases are TGTGCCTGGGGGGAGCCGACGGGGAAAAAAGATACGCAGTATTTT. It is translated as CAWGEPTGKKDTQYF.